The TCR beta chain under discussion was sequenced for a study of shared clonotypes between healthy human individuals. Measured with immunoSEQ multiplex PCR; TCRdb has only the in-frame clones, and not every one. The repertoire holds some 2 million clones, about 95% seen once, with about 1.1% in the top ten. In its sample, this clone was seen a few times. CD45RO-negative CD8 cells positively selected for CCR7 made up the naive population, which excluded terminally differentiated effector memory CD45RA+ cells. Germline V gene sequence: CDR1 LNHDA, CDR2 SQIVND (reference sequence). The CDR3 runs to 15 residues. V lost 3 bases, J lost 6 bases, and 14 bases lay in between.

This chain links TRBV19 with TRBJ2-2; tentatively, D is TRBD1 (5 bases). The sequenced sample consisted of naive CD8+ T cells sorted from blood. This clonotype was sampled from a young man in good health. This chain's CDR3 is CASSIGQGVAGELFF. CDR3 nucleotide sequence: TGTGCCAGTAGTATCGGGCAGGGTGTAGCCGGGGAGCTGTTTTTT.